The 21 T cell receptor beta chains in this list originate from one sample, sequenced in a study of glioma-infiltrating T cells after dendritic cell vaccination. Using immunoSEQ multiplex PCR, the repertoire was profiled, and TCRdb retains in-frame clones only, with some absent. Found here are approximately 90,000 clones, over 75% of them singletons; the top ten hold around 2.9%. Sequenced here: blood, sampled before dendritic cell vaccination. The receptors were sampled from a human donor with glioblastoma.

The gene calls are TRBV6-5 and TRBJ1-6, with D tentatively TRBD1 (6 bases). Germline values: CDR1 MNHEY, CDR2 SVGAGI. Trimming removed 6 bases from V and 6 bases from J, with 12 bases in between. The CDR3 loop spans 14 amino acids. The CDR3 DNA follows: TGTGCCAGCAGGCTTGGACAGTCTAATTCACCCCTCCACTTT. Its translation: CASRLGQSNSPLHF.

The genes are TRBV30 and TRBJ2-1, with 12 bases lining up with TRBD2. V trimming: 4 bases; J trimming: 3 bases; junction bases outside the gene matches: 13. The CDR3 spans 18 residues. Per germline, CDR1 GTSNPN and CDR2 SVGIG (reference sequence). The CDR3 sequence is CAWTDLAGGSLDYNEQFF. DNA for the CDR3: TGTGCCTGGACCGATCTAGCGGGAGGGAGTCTCGACTACAATGAGCAGTTCTTC.

The V gene is TRBV19, the J gene TRBJ2-1; 7 bases fit TRBD2. This CDR3 region has 13 residues. In germline, CDR1 is LNHDA, CDR2 SQIVND (reference sequence). The junction had 0 bases not matched to a gene; V was cut back by 3 bases and J by 4 bases. The CDR3 sequence: CASSIGGYNEQFF. The CDR3 nucleotides read TGTGCCAGTAGTATCGGGGGGTACAATGAGCAGTTCTTC.

The CDR3 sequence: CASRSPPLAGDDEQFF. The CDR3 DNA sequence: TGTGCCAGCAGGTCCCCCCCGCTAGCGGGAGATGATGAGCAGTTCTTC. This chain connects TRBV5-4 to TRBJ2-1; TRBD2 matches at 10 bases. Germline CDR1 is SGHNT and CDR2 is YYREEE (reference sequence). The CDR3 loop spans 16 amino acids. Trimming removed 5 bases from V and 8 bases from J; junction bases left unmatched: 13.

The rearrangement joins TRBV11-3 to TRBJ2-7, with 8 bases that match TRBD2. J lost 5 bases, V lost 5 bases, and 8 bases had no gene match. Germline lookup yields CDR1 SGHNT and CDR2 YENEEA. This CDR3 is built from 14 residues. In nucleotides, the CDR3 is TGTGCCAGCAGCGTTCCGGGACTAGAAAACGAGCAGTACTTC. Amino acid sequence: CASSVPGLENEQYF.

The rearrangement links TRBV15 to TRBJ1-1, with a possible D match to TRBD1 (5 bases). Trimming removed 3 bases at V and 1 base at J, with 9 bases between. The CDR3 consists of 14 residues. The V gene's germline CDR1 is LNHNV and CDR2 YYDKDF (reference sequence). CDR3 region: CATSRGRANTEAFF. CDR3 nucleotide sequence: TGTGCCACCAGCAGGGGCAGGGCGAACACTGAAGCTTTCTTT.

V usage is TRBV6-4 and J usage is TRBJ1-1; D unresolved. Germline loops: CDR1 MRHNA, CDR2 SNTAGT. This CDR3 has 19 amino acids. The V gene lost 8 bases and the J gene lost 3 bases, with 31 bases spanning the gap. Written as DNA, the CDR3 is TGTGCCAGCCCCCATGGGAAGGTAGGAGGTATAGTGGGCGACACTGAAGCTTTCTTT. Encoded protein: CASPHGKVGGIVGDTEAFF.

The chain uses TRBV19 and TRBJ2-1; a possible D gene is TRBD2 (5 bases). CDR3 length: 15 amino acids. Trimming removed 5 bases at V and 6 bases at J, with 17 bases between. Germline-derived CDR1 and CDR2 are LNHDA and SQIVND (reference sequence). CDR3 sequence reads: CASSPGLAVFNEQFF. The CDR3, as DNA: TGTGCCAGTAGTCCCGGACTCGCCGTATTCAATGAGCAGTTCTTC. Full variable domain (missing parts from reference TRBV19 and TRBJ2-1): DGGITQSPKYLFRKEGQNVTLSCEQNLNHDAMYWYRQDPGQGLRLIYYSQIVNDFQKGDIAEGYSVSREKKESFPLTVTSAQKNPTAFYLCASSPGLAVFNEQFFGPGTRLTVL.

This chain uses TRBV11-3 with TRBJ2-1; TRBD2 agrees at 8 bases. Germline trimming cut 5 bases from V and 7 bases from J; bases unmatched to any gene: 13. CDR3 size: 16 residues. Germline V CDR1 and CDR2: SGHNT, YENEEA. The CDR3 DNA reads TGTGCCAGCAGCCCGCCTGCCGGGACTAGGAGAAATGAGCAGTTCTTC. This translates into CASSPPAGTRRNEQFF.

This clone was observed a handful of times. This chain links TRBV11-2 with TRBJ2-1, with 10 nucleotides matching TRBD1. V trimming: 6 bases; J trimming: 5 bases; junction bases outside the gene matches: 4. Germline values: CDR1 SGHAT, CDR2 FQNNGV. The CDR3 has 14 residues. The CDR3 DNA reads as TGTGCCAGCAGGACAGGGGGCGCAGACAATGAGCAGTTCTTC. Protein: CASRTGGADNEQFF. Looking up the rest from reference TRBV11-2 and TRBJ2-1 gives the full variable domain: EAGVAQSPRYKIIEKRQSVAFWCNPISGHATLYWYQQILGQGPKLLIQFQNNGVVDDSQLPKDRFSAERLKGVDSTLKIQPAKLEDSAVYLCASRTGGADNEQFFGPGTRLTVL.

The DNA of the CDR3 is TGTGCCAGCACCGCGGGGGTCCGGAACTATGGCTACACCTTC. Encoded protein: CASTAGVRNYGYTF. This rearrangement joins TRBV28 to TRBJ1-2, with D possibly TRBD1 on 5 matching bases. Germline V lookup: CDR1 MDHEN, CDR2 SYDVKM. Trimming shortened V by 7 bases and J by 2 bases, and 14 bases separated the two germline ends. The CDR3 has 14 amino acids.

The V call is TRBV5-4, the J call TRBJ2-7; 7 nucleotides agree with TRBD2. Germline-derived CDR1 and CDR2 are SGHNT and YYREEE (reference sequence). CDR3 length equals 14 residues. Trimming took 4 bases from V and 1 from J; bases not matched to a gene: 5. The CDR3 loop is CASSPLAESYEQYF. CDR3 sequence (DNA): TGTGCCAGCAGCCCGCTAGCGGAATCCTACGAGCAGTACTTC.

The chain uses TRBV20-1 and TRBJ2-5; D remains unclear. CDR1 and CDR2 from the germline V gene are DFQATT and SNEGSKA (reference sequence). The CDR3 runs 11 residues. Trimming cost V 3 bases and J 5 bases, with 7 bases left between them. The CDR3 DNA reads as TGCAGTGCTAGGTCCCTGGAGACCCAGTACTTC. Its translation is CSARSLETQYF.

The chain has TRBV11-3 and TRBJ2-7; the match to TRBD1 covers 8 bases. V lost 1 base, J lost 0 bases, and 2 bases stayed unmatched. The germline gives CDR1 SGHNT, CDR2 YENEEA. The CDR3 is 15 residues long. The CDR3 sequence is CASSLGQGASYEQYF. In nucleotides, the CDR3 is TGTGCCAGCAGCTTAGGTCAGGGGGCCTCCTACGAGCAGTACTTC.

This clone has just one count. The rearrangement uses TRBV13 and TRBJ1-6; D perhaps matches TRBD1 (5 bases). The V and J ends lost 8 bases and 16 bases respectively, with 12 bases between them. This CDR3 has 10 residues. CDR1 and CDR2 from the germline V gene are PRHDT and FYEKMQ (reference sequence). The CDR3 coding sequence is TGTGCCAGCGGCTGTGGACATCTCCACTTT. It is translated as CASGCGHLHF. Complete variable domain (other parts from reference TRBV13 and TRBJ1-6): AAGVIQSPRHLIKEKRETATLKCYPIPRHDTVYWYQQGPGQDPQFLISFYEKMQSDKGSIPDRFSAQQFSDYHSELNMSSLELGDSALYFCASGCGHLHFGNGTRLTVT.

This chain links TRBV4-3 with TRBJ2-1; TRBD2 aligns across 7 bases. The V gene end was trimmed by 4 bases and the J gene end by 3 bases; junction bases not matched to a gene: 3. This CDR3 is built from 14 residues. Germline V CDR1 and CDR2: LGHNA, YSLEER. CDR3 DNA sequence: TGCGCCAGCAGCCCCGGGAGGTTCTACAATGAGCAGTTCTTC. This gives the protein CASSPGRFYNEQFF.

The J gene is TRBJ1-1, the V gene TRBV7-2, with D possibly being TRBD1 (5 bases). There are 15 residues in the CDR3. Trimming stripped 5 bases from V and 2 bases from J, with 15 bases between. CDR1 SGHTA and CDR2 FQGNSA come from the germline V gene. CDR3 loop: CASSPPGLANTEAFF. The CDR3 nucleotides read TGTGCCAGCAGCCCCCCGGGACTCGCCAACACTGAAGCTTTCTTT.

The rearrangement uses TRBV18 and TRBJ2-2, with TRBD2 as a possible D gene (7 bases). This CDR3 contains 15 residues. The germline V and J ends were trimmed by 5 bases and 5 bases, with 15 bases remaining between them. The germline V gene encodes CDR1 KGHSH and CDR2 LQKENI. CDR3 region: CASSSEAGATGELFF. Written as DNA, the CDR3 is TGTGCCAGCTCATCTGAGGCGGGGGCGACCGGGGAGCTGTTTTTT.

This chain joins TRBV27 and TRBJ1-5; maybe TRBD1 (5 bases). CDR1 and CDR2 (germline): MNHEY, SMNVEV (reference sequence). This CDR3 comprises 15 residues. V lost 6 bases and J 5 bases, leaving 17 bases between the germline ends. The CDR3 loop reads CASRPGKLIDQPQHF. The DNA for the CDR3 is TGTGCCAGCAGGCCAGGGAAACTGATCGATCAGCCCCAGCATTTT.

V is TRBV19 and J is TRBJ2-5; TRBD1 agrees at 7 bases. CDR1 LNHDA and CDR2 SQIVND come from the germline V gene (reference sequence). The CDR3 covers 15 residues. J lost 5 bases, V lost 9 bases, and 15 bases had no gene match. The CDR3 DNA is TGTGCCAGCTTTACAGGGGCTGACGTGGGGGAGACCCAGTACTTC. Translating it yields CASFTGADVGETQYF.

V gene TRBV7-8 combines with J gene TRBJ1-2; D may be TRBD1 (5 bases). CDR3 size: 15 residues. The germline V and J ends were trimmed by 4 bases and 10 bases, with 22 bases remaining between them. Per germline, CDR1 SGHVS and CDR2 FQNEAQ. The CDR3 loop reads CASSYLRVGVRAYTF. CDR3 in DNA: TGTGCCAGCAGCTACTTAAGAGTAGGGGTTAGGGCCTACACCTTC.